A selection of T cell receptor beta chains follows, all from one sample in a study. TCRdb re-called the 5' RACE reads through MiXCR, storing one row per CDR3 protein. The sample holds 35,000 to 50,000 distinct CDR3 sequences, 25% to 35% seen once. Sample: tumor-infiltrating memory CD4+ T cells sorted from the breast tumor. These receptors all stem from a female donor with breast cancer. The CDR3 runs from the conserved cysteine through the conserved F or W. D genes are given only for firm matches. Some rows mark clone size as missing; the rest say once, few, many or name a class of expanded clone.

J gene,clone size,D gene,V gene,CDR3 protein,CDR3 DNA
TRBJ2-1,.,.,TRBV7-2,CASRPPWSHEQFF,TGTGCCAGCAGGCCGCCTTGGAGCCATGAGCAGTTCTTC
TRBJ2-5,many,.,TRBV25-1,CASSDGRVLETQYF,TGTGCCAGCAGTGACGGCAGGGTGTTGGAGACCCAGTACTTC
TRBJ1-1,few,.,TRBV6-5,CASSPGRVGPEAFF,TGTGCCAGCAGTCCAGGACGGGTGGGCCCTGAAGCTTTCTTT
TRBJ2-7,few,TRBD1,TRBV7-2,CASSLVSGQIYEQYF,TGTGCCAGCAGCTTAGTATCGGGACAGATCTACGAGCAGTACTTC
TRBJ1-5,.,TRBD1,TRBV7-6,CASSLEAQGPSYSNQPQHF,TGTGCCAGCAGCTTAGAGGCACAGGGGCCGTCTTATAGCAATCAGCCCCAGCATTTT
TRBJ1-5,few,.,TRBV28,CASMVAGDQPQHF,TGTGCCAGCATGGTAGCGGGGGATCAGCCCCAGCATTTT
TRBJ2-7,few,.,TRBV5-1,CASSLGGTGYEQYF,TGCGCCAGCAGCTTGGGCGGGACGGGCTACGAGCAGTACTTC
TRBJ2-1,.,.,TRBV7-9,CASSLEADNNGQFF,TGTGCCAGCAGCTTAGAGGCAGATAACAATGGGCAGTTCTTC
TRBJ2-5,.,TRBD2,TRBV5-1,CASGSMGTSGSGETQYF,TGCGCCAGCGGCTCCATGGGGACTAGCGGGAGCGGTGAGACCCAGTACTTC
TRBJ2-7,.,.,TRBV7-9,CASSPTLDVAYEQYF,TGTGCCAGCAGCCCCACGCTGGACGTAGCCTACGAGCAGTACTTC
TRBJ1-4,.,.,TRBV28,CASSLAGRTDKKLFF,TGTGCCAGCAGTTTAGCCGGGAGGACCGATAAAAAACTGTTTTTT
TRBJ2-1,.,.,TRBV27,CASSSRGHEQFF,TGTGCCAGCAGTTCCAGGGGCCATGAGCAGTTCTTC
TRBJ1-5,.,TRBD1,TRBV6-1,CASTPDRVGINQPQHF,TGTGCCAGTACACCGGACAGGGTTGGTATCAATCAGCCCCAGCATTTT
TRBJ1-1,many,.,TRBV20-1,CSARGVTQGHTEAFF,TGCAGTGCCAGAGGGGTTACGCAGGGGCACACTGAAGCTTTCTTT
TRBJ2-1,medium-sized,TRBD2,TRBV4-3,CASSQELAVLNEQFF,TGCGCCAGCAGCCAAGAGCTAGCGGTACTTAATGAGCAGTTCTTC
TRBJ2-3,.,TRBD2,TRBV20-1,CSASQAGVSDTQYF,TGCAGTGCTAGTCAAGCGGGAGTCTCAGATACGCAGTATTTT
TRBJ2-3,few,.,TRBV7-2,CASNLTPSTDTQYF,TGTGCCAGCAACCTGACACCAAGCACAGATACGCAGTATTTT
TRBJ2-2,.,.,TRBV5-1,CASSSAGANTGELFF,TGCGCCAGCAGCTCGGCAGGCGCGAACACCGGGGAGCTGTTTTTT
TRBJ2-3,.,.,TRBV6-1,CASSERGGRSTDTQYF,TGTGCCAGCAGTGAAAGGGGTGGGCGATCCACAGATACGCAGTATTTT
TRBJ1-4,few,.,TRBV7-9,CASRSRWQGHEKLFF,TGTGCCAGCAGATCTAGATGGCAGGGCCATGAAAAACTGTTTTTT
TRBJ2-1,once,TRBD2,TRBV20-1,CSAYGLSGSRNEQFF,TGCAGTGCTTACGGACTAAGCGGGAGTAGGAATGAGCAGTTCTTC
TRBJ1-2,once,.,TRBV5-4,CASSLDANYGYTF,TGTGCCAGCAGCTTGGATGCGAACTATGGCTACACCTTC
TRBJ2-7,.,TRBD1,TRBV5-1,CASSRSLTGDDEQYF,TGCGCCAGCAGCCGTTCCTTGACAGGGGATGACGAGCAGTACTTC
TRBJ1-1,.,.,TRBV12-3/TRBV12-4,CASTISVDTEAFF,TGTGCCAGCACAATTAGTGTAGACACTGAAGCTTTCTTT
TRBJ2-1,.,.,TRBV6-2/TRBV6-3,CASKWEAGSGQFF,TGTGCCAGCAAGTGGGAGGCGGGCAGTGGGCAGTTCTTC
TRBJ1-2,.,.,TRBV28,CASRASGGSYGYTF,TGTGCCAGCAGGGCCTCTGGCGGAAGCTATGGCTACACCTTC
TRBJ2-1,once,.,TRBV6-5,CASSWGRYNEQFF,TGTGCCAGCAGTTGGGGCAGATACAATGAGCAGTTCTTC
TRBJ1-4,.,.,TRBV20-1,CSAFQNEKLFF,TGCAGTGCATTCCAAAATGAAAAACTGTTTTTT
TRBJ2-1,few,.,TRBV7-9,CASIGAALNEQFF,TGTGCCAGCATTGGTGCAGCCCTCAATGAGCAGTTCTTC
TRBJ2-5,many,.,TRBV29-1,CSVDRITGETQYF,TGCAGCGTTGATAGAATAACAGGAGAGACCCAGTACTTC
TRBJ1-1,few,.,TRBV6-5,CASSYRTGTEAFF,TGTGCCAGCAGTTACCGAACCGGGACAGAAGCTTTCTTT
TRBJ1-4,few,.,TRBV13,CASSGSTNEKLFF,TGTGCCAGCAGCGGAAGTACTAATGAAAAACTGTTTTTT
TRBJ1-2,few,.,TRBV12-3/TRBV12-4,CASSSGGLYGYTF,TGTGCCAGCAGTTCGGGTGGACTTTATGGCTACACCTTC
TRBJ1-1,many,.,TRBV7-9,CASSLGAREAFF,TGTGCCAGCAGCTTAGGGGCCCGTGAAGCTTTCTTT
TRBJ2-1,.,.,TRBV28,CASSSHVSGLGNEQFF,TGTGCCAGCAGTTCCCACGTGAGCGGCCTCGGCAATGAGCAGTTCTTC
TRBJ2-7,many,.,TRBV7-9,CATGPRASPYEQYF,TGTGCCACCGGGCCCCGAGCCAGTCCCTACGAGCAGTACTTC